Below are 26 T cell receptor beta chains sequenced from a single sample in a study of CD8 T cells in ankylosing spondylitis. TCRdb reprocessed the 5' RACE reads via MiXCR and lists one record per CDR3 protein. This sample has more than 150,000 distinct CDR3 sequences, with roughly 18% found just once. The specimen was blood, either unsorted or a sorted T cell fraction (not recorded which). These receptors all stem from a male donor aged 5-29 years with ankylosing spondylitis or in good health (not recorded which).

This clonotype was counted many times. The rearrangement links TRBV14 to TRBJ2-1, with D possibly matching TRBD1 (6 bases). Trimming stripped 1 base from V and 15 bases from J, with 16 bases between. The germline V gene has CDR1 SGHDN and CDR2 FVKESK. The CDR3 consists of 13 residues. The CDR3 reads CASSQGARGGTFF. As DNA, the CDR3 is TGTGCCAGCAGCCAAGGGGCGAGAGGGGGTACGTTCTTC.

The CDR3, as DNA: TGTGCCAGCAGTGCTGAACTAGCGGAGATTAGCACAGATACGCAGTATTTT. This gives the protein CASSAELAEISTDTQYF. This chain links TRBV9 with TRBJ2-3, with 8 bases identical to TRBD2. The CDR3 loop spans 17 amino acids. Germline CDR1 SGDLS, CDR2 YYNGEE. J gave up 0 bases and V 5 bases, and 11 bases lay outside the gene matches.

This clonotype was recorded many times. This chain uses TRBV6-5 with TRBJ2-7; 10 positions agree with TRBD2. Trimming took 0 bases from V and 3 from J; bases not matched to a gene: 5. The germline V gene encodes CDR1 MNHEY and CDR2 SVGAGI. The CDR3 covers 16 residues. CDR3 nucleotide sequence: TGTGCCAGCAGTTACTCTTCTAGCGGGAGACACTACGAGCAGTACTTC. Protein product: CASSYSSSGRHYEQYF.

This clonotype was detected many times. The chain recombines TRBV4-3 with TRBJ2-2; 7 nucleotides agree with TRBD2. The CDR3 runs 16 residues. The junction had 11 bases not matched to a gene; V was cut back by 4 bases and J by 6 bases. Germline V gene lookup returns CDR1 LGHNA and CDR2 YSLEER. CDR3 protein: CASSPAGRGGPGELFF. DNA of the CDR3: TGCGCCAGCAGCCCAGCGGGGCGTGGAGGTCCCGGGGAGCTGTTTTTT.

This clonotype was recorded at least ten times. This rearrangement joins TRBV25-1 to TRBJ1-5; 7 bases line up with TRBD1. The germline V gene encodes CDR1 MGHDK and CDR2 SYGVNS. With 6 bases clipped from V and 7 bases from J, the junction kept 6 bases outside the gene matches. The CDR3 is 13 residues long. CDR3 residues: CASRHRGYQPQHF. CDR3 bases: TGTGCCAGCAGACACAGGGGTTACCAGCCCCAGCATTTT.

This clonotype was picked up many times. This rearrangement joins TRBV10-3 to TRBJ1-1, with D perhaps TRBD1 (5 bases). There are 14 residues in the CDR3. Trimming cost V 4 bases and J 0 bases, with 9 bases left between them. The germline V gene has CDR1 ENHRY and CDR2 SYGVKD. This CDR3 is CAISGGLMNTEAFF. The CDR3, as DNA: TGTGCCATCAGTGGGGGACTGATGAACACTGAAGCTTTCTTT.

This clonotype has only a few counts. The chain couples TRBV20-1 to TRBJ1-5, with D unresolved. The V gene lost 4 bases and the J gene lost 3 bases, with 22 bases spanning the gap. The CDR3 runs to 17 residues. Germline V gives CDR1 DFQATT, CDR2 SNEGSKA (reference sequence). The CDR3 DNA is TGCAGTGCTACCTCTTTGGTGATGCAGGTGATCAATCAGCCCCAGCATTTT. The encoded protein is CSATSLVMQVINQPQHF.

This clonotype showed up many times. This chain connects TRBV6-1 to TRBJ2-3; 9 positions agree with TRBD2. V lost 9 bases and J lost 0; bases outside the gene matches: 7. Germline V gene lookup returns CDR1 MNHNS and CDR2 SASEGT. This CDR3 is 15 amino acids long. In DNA, the CDR3 is TGTGCCAGTGGGGTGCTAGCGGGAAGCACAGATACGCAGTATTTT. It yields the protein CASGVLAGSTDTQYF.

This clonotype was counted many times. V and J are TRBV7-9 and TRBJ2-6; D is unclear. The V end lost 2 bases, the J end lost 7 bases, and 12 bases lay between the germline ends. There are 15 residues in the CDR3. The germline gives CDR1 SEHNR, CDR2 FQNEAQ (reference sequence). The CDR3 DNA is TGTGCCAGCAGCTTAATTTTGAACGGCGCCAACGTCCTGACTTTC. This encodes CASSLILNGANVLTF. Based on the CDR3 plus reference TRBV7-9 and TRBJ2-6, the full variable domain is DTGVSQNPRHKITKRGQNVTFRCDPISEHNRLYWYRQTLGQGPEFLTYFQNEAQLEKSRLLSDRFSAERPKGSFSTLEIQRTEQGDSAMYLCASSLILNGANVLTFGAGSRLTVL.

V and J are TRBV20-1 and TRBJ2-1; D not resolved. Trimming removed 0 bases from V and 9 bases from J, with 6 bases in between. CDR1 and CDR2 (germline): DFQATT, SNEGSKA (reference sequence). The length of the CDR3 is 11 residues. The CDR3 loop is CSARDGSEQFF. In nucleotides, the CDR3 is TGCAGTGCTAGAGATGGTAGTGAGCAGTTCTTC.

This clonotype showed up many times. This chain connects TRBV5-1 to TRBJ2-3, with 7 positions matching TRBD1. Germline CDR1 and CDR2: SGHRS and YFSETQ. The V segment lost 4 bases and the J segment 3 bases; nucleotides outside the gene matches: 8. The CDR3 runs to 15 residues. CDR3 sequence reads: CASSPRTGSTDTQYF. The CDR3, as DNA: TGCGCCAGCAGCCCCCGGACAGGTTCAACAGATACGCAGTATTTT. Supplemented by reference TRBV5-1 and TRBJ2-3, the full variable domain reads KAGVTQTPRYLIKTRGQQVTLSCSPISGHRSVSWYQQTPGQGLQFLFEYFSETQRNKGNFPGRFSGRQFSNSRSEMNVSTLELGDSALYLCASSPRTGSTDTQYFGPGTRLTVL.

This clonotype was found many times. The chain employs TRBV27 and TRBJ2-3, with D perhaps TRBD1 (7 bases). Looked up from germline, CDR1 is MNHEY and CDR2 is SMNVEV (reference sequence). The CDR3 totals 17 residues. V gave up 2 bases and J gave up 1 base, with 16 bases separating them. CDR3 nucleotides: TGTGCCAGCAGTTTAGCCGGGACAGCGGGCCGCACAGATACGCAGTATTTT. The encoded protein is CASSLAGTAGRTDTQYF.

This clonotype came up many times. This sequence joins TRBV12-3 or TRBV12-4 and TRBJ2-7, with D unclear. The CDR3 consists of 13 residues. Trimming took off 8 bases at V and 1 base at J, with 12 bases between the two ends. CDR3 loop: CASLRSTSYEQYF. The CDR3 coding sequence is TGTGCCAGCTTGAGGAGCACATCCTACGAGCAGTACTTC.

Many counts were recorded for this clonotype. This chain connects TRBV12-3 or TRBV12-4 to TRBJ2-1; no firm D call. The CDR3 length is 15 residues. V lost 3 bases and J 5 bases, leaving 14 bases between the germline ends. In DNA, the CDR3 is TGTGCCAGCAGTTTTGCTGAGATAAGAAACAATGAGCAGTTCTTC. Translating it yields CASSFAEIRNNEQFF.

This clonotype was observed many times. The chain carries TRBV6-1 and TRBJ1-5; 9 nucleotides match TRBD1. The germline CDR1 and CDR2 sequences are MNHNS and SASEGT. The CDR3 runs to 14 residues. Trimming at V came to 8 bases and at J to 5 bases, leaving 7 bases not matched to a gene. The CDR3 sequence: CASLTGGSHQPQHF. CDR3 coding DNA: TGTGCCAGCTTAACAGGGGGCTCCCATCAGCCCCAGCATTTT.

This clonotype was counted ten times or more. The genes are TRBV7-2 and TRBJ2-1, with D perhaps given as TRBD1 or TRBD2 (6 bases each). V was clipped by 4 bases and J by 4 bases, with 17 bases between them. The V gene's germline CDR1 is SGHTA and CDR2 FQGNSA. CDR3 size: 16 residues. The chain's CDR3 is CASSSTGAYPYNEQFF. The DNA of the CDR3 is TGTGCCAGCAGCTCCACGGGGGCCTACCCTTACAATGAGCAGTTCTTC.

This clonotype showed up many times. V is TRBV27 and J is TRBJ2-1; 14 bases agree with TRBD2. V shed 5 bases, J shed 6 bases, and the junction held 6 bases outside the gene matches. This CDR3 contains 16 residues. Germline CDR1 is MNHEY and CDR2 is SMNVEV (reference sequence). The CDR3 nucleotides are TGTGCCAGCAGTCCCCTCGGGACTAGCGGGAGCAATGAGCAGTTCTTC. As protein: CASSPLGTSGSNEQFF.

This clonotype occurred many times. The rearrangement uses TRBV6-2 or TRBV6-3 and TRBJ2-1; 16 positions agree with TRBD2. V lost 3 bases and J lost 12; bases outside the gene matches: 8. Per germline, CDR1 MNHEY and CDR2 SVGEGT. This CDR3 is built from 16 residues. The CDR3 here is CASSYITGLAGGLQFF. CDR3 DNA: TGTGCCAGCAGTTATATAACGGGACTAGCGGGAGGGTTGCAGTTCTTC.

This clonotype came up many times. J is TRBJ1-2 and V is TRBV24-1; TRBD1 might be the D (5 bases). Trimming removed 4 bases at V and 7 bases at J, with 18 bases between. This CDR3 is built from 15 residues. CDR1 and CDR2 (germline): KGHDR, SFDVKD. CDR3 sequence: CATSDPGAGPSGYTF. The CDR3 DNA is TGTGCCACCAGTGACCCTGGGGCAGGGCCTTCTGGCTACACCTTC.

The V and J genes are TRBV7-8 and TRBJ2-7; TRBD2 agrees at 7 bases. This CDR3 comprises 16 residues. V lost 4 bases to trimming and J lost 9 bases; unmatched junction nucleotides: 18. Germline values: CDR1 SGHVS, CDR2 FQNEAQ. The DNA for the CDR3 is TGTGCCAGCAGCTCCGAGCGCTTTGCGGGAGATTCCCGGCAGTACTTC. This gives the protein CASSSERFAGDSRQYF.

This clonotype showed up many times. The genes are TRBV9 and TRBJ2-3; no firm D call. CDR3 length equals 16 residues. The germline CDR1 and CDR2 sequences are SGDLS and YYNGEE. The V end lost 0 bases, the J end lost 3 bases, and 14 bases lay between the germline ends. The CDR3 DNA follows: TGTGCCAGCAGCGTAGAGCTAGAGTGGGAAACAGATACGCAGTATTTT. Translation gives CASSVELEWETDTQYF.

This clonotype has ten or more counts. The chain uses TRBV20-1 and TRBJ2-7; D call uncertain. V was cut by 5 bases and J by 4 bases, with 21 bases left in between. The V gene's germline CDR1 is DFQATT and CDR2 SNEGSKA (reference sequence). CDR3 length: 15 residues. The DNA of the CDR3 is TGCAGTGCTTCGTCCTTGACAACGCACTATTACGAGCAGTACTTC. Translating it yields CSASSLTTHYYEQYF.

The table lists this clonotype with many counts. This sequence joins TRBV5-1 and TRBJ2-5, with TRBD2 matching over 7 bases. V lost 4 bases and J lost 0; bases outside the gene matches: 3. CDR1 and CDR2 from the germline V gene are SGHRS and YFSETQ. This CDR3 has 14 amino acids. As DNA, the CDR3 is TGCGCCAGCAGCCCCGGGACTAACCAAGAGACCCAGTACTTC. This codes for CASSPGTNQETQYF.

At least ten counts were recorded for this clonotype. The chain uses TRBV12-3 or TRBV12-4 and TRBJ1-5, with no clear D. The germline V and J ends were trimmed by 2 bases and 6 bases, with 2 bases remaining between them. The CDR3 runs to 11 residues. This chain's CDR3 is CASSLSQPQHF. The CDR3 region has the DNA TGTGCCAGCAGTTTAAGTCAGCCCCAGCATTTT.

This clonotype was seen at least ten times. V and J are TRBV7-2 and TRBJ1-2; D call uncertain. This CDR3 has 13 amino acids. Per germline, CDR1 SGHTA and CDR2 FQGNSA. V dropped 1 base and J dropped 3 bases, with 6 bases sitting between them. CDR3 loop: CASSLERYYGYTF. The CDR3 nucleotides are TGTGCCAGCAGCTTAGAACGGTACTATGGCTACACCTTC.

This clonotype was observed at least ten times. The rearrangement joins TRBV6-5 to TRBJ2-6; D gene unclear. CDR3 size: 13 residues. Germline V gene lookup returns CDR1 MNHEY and CDR2 SVGAGI. Trimming removed 7 bases from V and 2 bases from J, with 6 bases in between. The CDR3 sequence: CASTVTGANVLTF. The CDR3 DNA sequence: TGTGCCAGCACCGTTACTGGGGCCAACGTCCTGACTTTC.